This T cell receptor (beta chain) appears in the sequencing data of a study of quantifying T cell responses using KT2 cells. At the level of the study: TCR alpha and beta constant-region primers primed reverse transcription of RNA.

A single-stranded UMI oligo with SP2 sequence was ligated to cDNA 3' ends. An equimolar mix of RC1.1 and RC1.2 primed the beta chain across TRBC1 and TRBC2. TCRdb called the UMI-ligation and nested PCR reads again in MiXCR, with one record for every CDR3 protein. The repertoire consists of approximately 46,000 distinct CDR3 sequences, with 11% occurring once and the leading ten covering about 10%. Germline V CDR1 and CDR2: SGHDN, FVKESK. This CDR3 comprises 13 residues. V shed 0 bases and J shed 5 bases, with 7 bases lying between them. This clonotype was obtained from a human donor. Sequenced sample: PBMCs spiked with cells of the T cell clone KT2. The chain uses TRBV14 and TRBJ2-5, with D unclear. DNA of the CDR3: TGTGCCAGCAGCCAAGATGTGGAGGAGACCCAGTACTTC. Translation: CASSQDVEETQYF.